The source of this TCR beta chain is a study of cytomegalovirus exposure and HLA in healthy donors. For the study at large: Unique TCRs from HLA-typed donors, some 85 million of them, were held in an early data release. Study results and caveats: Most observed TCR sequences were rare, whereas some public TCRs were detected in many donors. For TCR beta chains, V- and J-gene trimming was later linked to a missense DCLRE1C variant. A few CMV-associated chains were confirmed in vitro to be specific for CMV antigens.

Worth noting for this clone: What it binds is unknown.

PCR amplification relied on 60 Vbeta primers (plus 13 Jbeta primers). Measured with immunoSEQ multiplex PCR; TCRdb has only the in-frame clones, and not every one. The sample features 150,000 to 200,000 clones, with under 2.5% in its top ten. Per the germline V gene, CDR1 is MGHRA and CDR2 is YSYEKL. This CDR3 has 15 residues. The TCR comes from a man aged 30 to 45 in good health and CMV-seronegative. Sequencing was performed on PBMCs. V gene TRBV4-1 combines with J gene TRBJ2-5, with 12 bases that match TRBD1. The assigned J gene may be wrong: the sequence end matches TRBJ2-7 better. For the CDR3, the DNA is TGCGCCAGCAGCCTGGGACAGGGGGCTTTCGGCGAGCAGTACTTC. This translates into CASSLGQGAFGEQYF.